These T cell receptor beta chains were read from a single sample in a study of blood T cell repertoires in COVID-19. Assay: immunoSEQ multiplex PCR; the TCRdb copy retains only in-frame clones and omits some. The top ten clones hold approximately 16% of a sample with over 30,000 clones, around 77% of them seen once. The source material was peripheral blood. These receptor sequences come from a human donor in a cohort sampled during active COVID-19. Each CDR3 is given with its conserved first and last residue. Each record gives: J gene, V gene, CDR3 length, CDR3 protein.

j_gene: TRBJ2-4; v_gene: TRBV10-1; len: 18; CDR3aa: CASSDETGDDIAKNIQYF
j_gene: TRBJ1-2; v_gene: TRBV28; len: 11; CDR3aa: CASSSNYGYTF
j_gene: TRBJ2-1; v_gene: TRBV27; len: 17; CDR3aa: CASSTWTSGLINNEQFF
j_gene: TRBJ1-3; v_gene: TRBV7-2; len: 14; CDR3aa: CASSWSGTGNTIYF
j_gene: TRBJ1-5; v_gene: TRBV7-9; len: 15; CDR3aa: CASSFGGNSNQPQHF
j_gene: TRBJ1-1; v_gene: TRBV12-3/TRBV12-4; len: 13; CDR3aa: CASSLTMNTEAFF
j_gene: TRBJ1-4; v_gene: TRBV4-2; len: 18; CDR3aa: CASSQDPHSYATNEKLFF
j_gene: TRBJ2-7; v_gene: TRBV7-8; len: 16; CDR3aa: CASSLVLGTGLNEQYF
j_gene: TRBJ1-1; v_gene: TRBV6-2/TRBV6-3; len: 14; CDR3aa: CASSSLQGKAEAFF
j_gene: TRBJ2-2; v_gene: TRBV7-9; len: 17; CDR3aa: CASSQRGGGSYTGELFF
j_gene: TRBJ2-7; v_gene: TRBV5-1; len: 16; CDR3aa: CASSLRGRIPGDEQYF
j_gene: TRBJ1-2; v_gene: TRBV6-2/TRBV6-3; len: 14; CDR3aa: CASSQTGWGYGYTF
j_gene: TRBJ2-5; v_gene: TRBV2; len: 14; CDR3aa: CASRPDRKSETQYF
j_gene: TRBJ2-7; v_gene: TRBV10-3; len: 13; CDR3aa: CAISESRGNEQYF
j_gene: TRBJ1-1; v_gene: TRBV11-3; len: 12; CDR3aa: CASSTGRDEAFF
j_gene: TRBJ2-5; v_gene: TRBV7-6; len: 16; CDR3aa: CASSVTGTSGKETQYF
j_gene: TRBJ2-1; v_gene: TRBV7-2; len: 13; CDR3aa: CASSRGSYNEQFF
j_gene: TRBJ2-7; v_gene: TRBV4-1; len: 16; CDR3aa: CASSRTGGGGLYEQYF
j_gene: TRBJ1-6; v_gene: TRBV30; len: 14; CDR3aa: CAWSGDRANSPLHF
j_gene: TRBJ2-3; v_gene: TRBV3-1/TRBV3-2; len: 15; CDR3aa: CASSKTGLSTDTQYF
j_gene: TRBJ1-2; v_gene: TRBV4-3; len: 14; CDR3aa: CASSQVAGAGGYTF
j_gene: TRBJ2-7; v_gene: TRBV19; len: 16; CDR3aa: CASSRDPGTGNYEQYF
j_gene: TRBJ1-4; v_gene: TRBV18; len: 12; CDR3aa: CASSPQGGKLFF
j_gene: TRBJ2-7; v_gene: TRBV10-2; len: 14; CDR3aa: CASRDFSGTYEQYF
j_gene: TRBJ1-1; v_gene: TRBV9; len: 14; CDR3aa: CASSVSGDDTEAFF
j_gene: TRBJ2-7; v_gene: TRBV27; len: 15; CDR3aa: CASSLMSGFTYEQYF